This entry lists 31 T cell receptor beta chains sequenced from one sample in a study of cytomegalovirus exposure and HLA in healthy donors. This table comes from immunoSEQ multiplex PCR, and its TCRdb copy is limited to in-frame clones, with some not included. The repertoire holds 150,000 to 200,000 clones, with more than 75% as singletons. The specimen was PBMCs. These receptor sequences come from a woman under 40 in good health and CMV-seronegative.

This clone was observed once. J is TRBJ2-5 and V is TRBV29-1, with 9 bases aligning to TRBD1. The ends lost 7 bases at V and 3 bases at J; junction bases unmatched: 3. Germline CDR1 is SQVTM and CDR2 is ANQGSEA. The CDR3 is 12 residues long. CDR3: CSARTGEETQYF. Here the CDR3 DNA reads TGCAGCGCTCGGACAGGGGAAGAGACCCAGTACTTC.

This chain links TRBV27 with TRBJ1-6; D is unclear. The V and J ends lost 5 bases and 11 bases respectively, with 10 bases between them. This CDR3 spans 12 amino acids. Per the germline V gene, CDR1 is MNHEY and CDR2 is SMNVEV (reference sequence). The CDR3 DNA reads TGTGCCAGCAGTCCCGGGAACGCACCCCTCCACTTT. As protein: CASSPGNAPLHF.

This clone was seen only once. This sample also contains other DNA sequences that code for the same CDR3. The J gene is TRBJ2-1, the V gene TRBV4-1; 9 bases align to TRBD2. V gave up 1 base and J gave up 4 bases; unmatched junction bases: 8. CDR3 size: 17 residues. The germline gives CDR1 MGHRA, CDR2 YSYEKL. Here the CDR3 reads CASSQVLAGFSYNEQFF. For the CDR3, the DNA is TGCGCCAGCAGCCAAGTTCTAGCGGGGTTTTCTTACAATGAGCAGTTCTTC.

The V and J genes are TRBV11-2 and TRBJ1-4; D is possibly TRBD1 (5 bases). V lost 1 base, J lost 4 bases, and 16 bases lay in between. The CDR3 sequence is 17 residues long. In germline, CDR1 is SGHAT, CDR2 FQNNGV. The CDR3 sequence is CASSLAPGGGSNEKLFF. DNA for the CDR3: TGTGCCAGCAGCTTAGCTCCCGGGGGAGGAAGTAATGAAAAACTGTTTTTT.

This clone was seen a few times. The sample holds other DNA sequences that translate to the same CDR3. The chain links TRBV6-5 to TRBJ1-1, with TRBD1 identical over 10 bases. The CDR3 is 14 amino acids. Germline CDR1 MNHEY, CDR2 SVGAGI. The J segment lost 5 bases and the V segment lost 6 bases, leaving 6 bases of the junction unmatched. CDR3 region: CASRDRGRLTEAFF. The CDR3 DNA follows: TGTGCCAGCAGAGACAGGGGGCGCCTGACTGAAGCTTTCTTT.

The CDR3 sequence: CASSQDRGGAGGYYNEQFF. Here the CDR3 DNA reads TGCGCCAGCAGCCAAGATCGGGGGGGAGCGGGGGGATATTACAATGAGCAGTTCTTC. V and J are TRBV4-1 and TRBJ2-1; 9 positions match TRBD2. V was clipped by 0 bases and J by 4 bases; unmatched bases: 13. Germline V gene data show CDR1 as MGHRA and CDR2 as YSYEKL. The CDR3 covers 19 residues.

V and J are TRBV30 and TRBJ1-3; D possibly corresponds to TRBD1 (5 bases). The CDR3 is 14 amino acids. Germline CDR1 reads GTSNPN; CDR2 reads SVGIG (reference sequence). V was clipped by 2 bases and J by 1 base, with 9 bases between them. Here the CDR3 DNA reads TGTGCCTGGAGTCTGGGGGGATCTGGAAACACCATATATTTT. It specifies CAWSLGGSGNTIYF.

The V call is TRBV19, the J call TRBJ1-2; TRBD1 might be the D (5 bases). This CDR3 has 13 amino acids. V lost 5 bases, J lost 4 bases, and 11 bases lay in between. Germline V gene sequence: CDR1 LNHDA, CDR2 SQIVND (reference sequence). This CDR3 is CASSGQQIYGYTF. The CDR3 region has the DNA TGTGCCAGTAGTGGACAACAAATCTATGGCTACACCTTC.

This chain uses TRBV6-1 with TRBJ1-5, with 8 bases that match TRBD1. V was pared by 6 bases and J by 7 bases, with 11 bases of the junction left unmatched. Germline V gene sequence: CDR1 MNHNS, CDR2 SASEGT. The CDR3 is 15 residues long. This CDR3 is CASRGGQGVRQPQHF. CDR3 sequence (DNA): TGTGCCAGCAGAGGAGGACAGGGCGTAAGACAGCCCCAGCATTTT.

This clone was recorded only once. V is TRBV30 and J is TRBJ1-1; no reliable D call. The CDR3 extends over 14 amino acids. Per the germline V gene, CDR1 is GTSNPN and CDR2 is SVGIG (reference sequence). The ends were cut back, 0 bases at V and 5 bases at J, with 13 bases in the middle. This CDR3 reads CAWSVSGSSTEAFF. For the CDR3, the DNA is TGTGCCTGGAGTGTATCCGGGTCCTCTACTGAAGCTTTCTTT. The full variable domain, its missing parts supplied by reference TRBV30 and TRBJ1-1, is SQTIHQWPATLVQPVGSPLSLECTVEGTSNPNLYWYRQAAGRGLQLLFYSVGIGQISSEVPQNLSASRPQDRQFILSSKKLLLSDSGFYLCAWSVSGSSTEAFFGQGTRLTVV.

This sequence joins TRBV5-1 and TRBJ1-5; 8 bases map to TRBD1. The V gene's germline CDR1 is SGHRS and CDR2 YFSETQ. J gave up 9 bases and V 0 bases, and 5 bases lay outside the gene matches. CDR3 length: 14 residues. In DNA, the CDR3 is TGCGCCAGCAGCTTGGACCCAGGGGGCAGGCCCCAGCATTTT. This sequence encodes CASSLDPGGRPQHF.

The chain employs TRBV12-5 and TRBJ1-4, with D tentatively TRBD1 (5 bases). Looked up from germline, CDR1 is LGHNT and CDR2 is FRNRAP. CDR3 length equals 15 residues. V was clipped by 2 bases and J by 7 bases, with 14 bases between them. CDR3 DNA: TGTGCTAGTGGTTTGATGGGAGGGGAGCGTGAAAAACTGTTTTTT. It yields the protein CASGLMGGEREKLFF.

The chain links TRBV4-1 to TRBJ1-2, with a weak D call TRBD1 (6 bases). Looked up from germline, CDR1 is MGHRA and CDR2 is YSYEKL. The CDR3 extends over 14 amino acids. V gave up 1 base and J gave up 4 bases, with 10 bases separating them. The CDR3 sequence is CASSQVGGSYGYTF. The CDR3 region has the DNA TGCGCCAGCAGCCAAGTTGGGGGCTCCTATGGCTACACCTTC.

The rearrangement joins TRBV5-1 to TRBJ2-1; 7 positions match TRBD2. With V trimmed by 4 bases and J by 4 bases, 8 bases remained unmatched. The CDR3 extends over 15 amino acids. Per the germline V gene, CDR1 is SGHRS and CDR2 is YFSETQ. The CDR3 region has the DNA TGCGCCAGCAGCACTACGGGACTAACGTACAATGAGCAGTTCTTC. It translates to CASSTTGLTYNEQFF.

The chain is built from TRBV10-2 and TRBJ2-1, with D tentatively TRBD2 (6 bases). Per germline, CDR1 WSHSY and CDR2 SAAADI. The CDR3 sequence is 15 residues long. The V end was cut by 2 bases, the J end by 6 bases, with 14 bases between. The DNA for the CDR3 is TGCGCCAGCAGTGAGGGGGAGGATCCCTCCAATGAGCAGTTCTTC. Protein sequence: CASSEGEDPSNEQFF.

This chain joins TRBV5-1 and TRBJ2-1, with 10 bases fitting TRBD2. The CDR3 sequence is 13 residues long. V gave up 4 bases and J gave up 12 bases; unmatched junction bases: 7. Germline CDR1 is SGHRS and CDR2 is YFSETQ. Here the CDR3 DNA reads TGCGCCAGCAGCCGGACTAGCGGCGAAGGGCAGTTCTTC. Amino acid sequence: CASSRTSGEGQFF.

The rearrangement joins TRBV5-6 to TRBJ1-5, with TRBD1 identical over 8 bases. This CDR3 contains 16 residues. The V segment lost 2 bases and the J segment 6 bases; nucleotides outside the gene matches: 10. Looked up from germline, CDR1 is SGHDT and CDR2 is YYEEEE. CDR3 sequence: CASSFFPDRGVQPQHF. CDR3 DNA sequence: TGTGCCAGCAGCTTCTTTCCCGACAGGGGCGTTCAGCCCCAGCATTTT.

The J gene is TRBJ2-2, the V gene TRBV10-3, with TRBD2 identical over 8 bases. The ends lost 4 bases at V and 5 bases at J; junction bases unmatched: 6. The CDR3 is 15 amino acids. The germline gives CDR1 ENHRY, CDR2 SYGVKD. The CDR3 sequence: CAISAAGGETGELFF. In nucleotides, the CDR3 is TGTGCCATCAGTGCGGCGGGGGGAGAAACCGGGGAGCTGTTTTTT.

The V and J genes are TRBV7-9 and TRBJ1-3, with TRBD1 as a possible D gene (5 bases). The CDR3 spans 15 residues. Per germline, CDR1 SEHNR and CDR2 FQNEAQ (reference sequence). Trimming shortened V by 5 bases and J by 1 base, and 12 bases separated the two germline ends. In DNA, the CDR3 is TGTGCCAGCAGCCCAGGGTTTGCTTCTGGAAACACCATATATTTT. Its translation: CASSPGFASGNTIYF.

V gene TRBV29-1 combines with J gene TRBJ1-5; possible D gene TRBD1, 5 bases. Germline V gene sequence: CDR1 SQVTM, CDR2 ANQGSEA. CDR3 length equals 14 residues. V was trimmed by 6 bases and J by 2 bases, leaving 14 bases between them. Here the CDR3 reads CSVQENRGNQPQHF. The CDR3 DNA sequence: TGCAGCGTACAGGAGAATCGTGGCAATCAGCCCCAGCATTTT. The full variable domain, completed using reference TRBV29-1 and TRBJ1-5, is SAVISQKPSRDICQRGTSLTIQCQVDSQVTMMFWYRQQPGQSLTLIATANQGSEATYESGFVIDKFPISRPNLTFSTLTVSNMSPEDSSIYLCSVQENRGNQPQHFGDGTRLSIL.

The chain joins TRBV2 to TRBJ1-4, with TRBD1 matching over 8 bases. Looked up from germline, CDR1 is SNHLY and CDR2 is FYNNEI. This CDR3 contains 15 residues. V lost 6 bases and J lost 6; bases outside the gene matches: 9. CDR3 nucleotide sequence: TGTGCCAGCAGACTAACAGGGGGTCTAGATGAAAAACTGTTTTTT. It is translated as CASRLTGGLDEKLFF.

This clone has more than one count but fewer than ten. The V call is TRBV11-2, the J call TRBJ1-2; D is ambiguous. This CDR3 is built from 15 residues. Per germline, CDR1 SGHAT and CDR2 FQNNGV. Trimming stripped 2 bases from V and 2 bases from J, with 12 bases between. The CDR3 bases are TGTGCCAGCAGCTTAAAATCGTCGGTGAACTATGGCTACACCTTC. This sequence encodes CASSLKSSVNYGYTF.

The J gene is TRBJ2-7, the V gene TRBV7-8, with D hard to call. The CDR3 sequence is 12 residues long. Germline CDR1 SGHVS, CDR2 FQNEAQ. V lost 5 bases, J lost 2 bases, and 7 bases lay in between. The CDR3 nucleotides read TGTGCCAGCAGCATCCCTCCCTACGAGCAGTACTTC. Translation gives CASSIPPYEQYF.

The V gene is TRBV5-1, the J gene TRBJ1-1; tentatively, D is TRBD1 (5 bases). The CDR3 is made up of 15 amino acids. The V end lost 2 bases, the J end lost 1 base, and 12 bases lay between the germline ends. Germline loops: CDR1 SGHRS, CDR2 YFSETQ. CDR3 sequence (DNA): TGCGCCAGCAGCTTATCAGGGTCGGGGAACACTGAAGCTTTCTTT. Its translation: CASSLSGSGNTEAFF.

The chain recombines TRBV5-1 with TRBJ1-1; tentative D call: TRBD1 (6 bases). The germline CDR1 and CDR2 sequences are SGHRS and YFSETQ. There are 13 residues in the CDR3. Deletions cut 1 base from V and 7 bases from J, with 11 bases between. The CDR3 spells CASSLNRAGEAFF. The CDR3 coding sequence is TGCGCCAGCAGCTTGAACAGGGCGGGTGAAGCTTTCTTT.

The rearrangement uses TRBV6-4 and TRBJ2-3; TRBD2 aligns across 8 bases. Germline V gene lookup returns CDR1 MRHNA and CDR2 SNTAGT. This CDR3 comprises 15 residues. V gave up 3 bases and J gave up 4 bases; unmatched junction bases: 6. CDR3 DNA sequence: TGTGCCAGCAGTGAATCGGGGGGGCATGCAGATACGCAGTATTTT. Translated: CASSESGGHADTQYF.

The chain recombines TRBV4-3 with TRBJ2-3; 8 nucleotides agree with TRBD1. Germline V lookup: CDR1 LGHNA, CDR2 YSLEER. This CDR3 is 18 amino acids long. The V and J ends lost 1 base and 0 bases, in that order; junction bases with no gene match: 9. CDR3 amino acids: CASSQGRAGGASTDTQYF. The CDR3 DNA reads as TGCGCCAGCAGCCAAGGACGGGCAGGGGGCGCCAGCACAGATACGCAGTATTTT.

V and J are TRBV27 and TRBJ2-5; TRBD1 aligns across 7 bases. CDR3 size: 16 residues. Germline V lookup: CDR1 MNHEY, CDR2 SMNVEV (reference sequence). V was pared by 5 bases and J by 10 bases, with 19 bases of the junction left unmatched. CDR3 DNA sequence: TGTGCCAGCAGTGCCGACAGGGCCCTGTGGCGGGTGGACCAGTACTTC. Translating gives CASSADRALWRVDQYF.

This clone appeared a single time. The rearrangement links TRBV6-1 to TRBJ2-7, with 11 bases lining up with TRBD2. The CDR3 covers 14 residues. With V trimmed by 7 bases and J by 8 bases, 10 bases remained unmatched. Germline values: CDR1 MNHNS, CDR2 SASEGT. For the CDR3, the DNA is TGTGCCAGCATTACGACTAGCGGGGTAACTAAGCAGTACTTC. Translation gives CASITTSGVTKQYF.

The chain has TRBV9 and TRBJ1-1; no clear D gene. Germline CDR1 SGDLS, CDR2 YYNGEE. CDR3 length equals 16 residues. The ends were cut back, 0 bases at V and 1 base at J, with 13 bases in the middle. CDR3 DNA sequence: TGTGCCAGCAGCGTAGGGAGCGGGCTCAGGAACACTGAAGCTTTCTTT. It encodes CASSVGSGLRNTEAFF.

V is TRBV19 and J is TRBJ1-5; 12 bases map to TRBD1. J was trimmed by 0 bases and V by 5 bases; bases with no gene match: 8. The germline V gene encodes CDR1 LNHDA and CDR2 SQIVND (reference sequence). CDR3 length: 18 residues. The CDR3 sequence: CASSWGDRGRDSNQPQHF. CDR3 sequence (DNA): TGTGCCAGTAGTTGGGGGGACAGGGGGCGAGATAGCAATCAGCCCCAGCATTTT.